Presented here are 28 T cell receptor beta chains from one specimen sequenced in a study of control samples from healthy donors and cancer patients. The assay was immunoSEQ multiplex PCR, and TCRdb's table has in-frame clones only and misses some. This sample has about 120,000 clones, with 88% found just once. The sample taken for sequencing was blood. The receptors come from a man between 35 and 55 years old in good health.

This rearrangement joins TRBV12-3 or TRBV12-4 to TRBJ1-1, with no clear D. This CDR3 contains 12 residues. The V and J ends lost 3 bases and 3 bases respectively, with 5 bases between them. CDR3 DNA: TGTGCCAGCAGTTTGTCAGACACTGAAGCTTTCTTT. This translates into CASSLSDTEAFF.

Here the CDR3 DNA reads TGTGCCAGCAGTGAAATAGGACAGGCCCGGGGGACCACTGAAGCTTTCTTT. As protein: CASSEIGQARGTTEAFF. This chain links TRBV6-1 with TRBJ1-1, with 7 bases lining up with TRBD1. Trimming cost V 2 bases and J 4 bases; bases outside gene matches: 13. The CDR3 totals 17 residues. Germline V lookup: CDR1 MNHNS, CDR2 SASEGT.

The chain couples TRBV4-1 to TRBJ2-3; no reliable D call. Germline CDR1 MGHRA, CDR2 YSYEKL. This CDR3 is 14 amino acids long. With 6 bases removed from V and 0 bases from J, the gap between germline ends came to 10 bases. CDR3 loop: CASSQDDSTDTQYF. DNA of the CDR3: TGCGCCAGCAGTCAGGACGATAGCACAGATACGCAGTATTTT.

The CDR3 nucleotides are TGTGCCTGGAGGGATCAGGGTCCCGATTCACCCCTCCACTTT. This gives the protein CAWRDQGPDSPLHF. This rearrangement joins TRBV30 to TRBJ1-6, with D possibly being TRBD1 (5 bases). Germline lookup yields CDR1 GTSNPN and CDR2 SVGIG (reference sequence). V was cut by 3 bases and J by 8 bases, with 14 bases left in between. The CDR3 has 14 residues.

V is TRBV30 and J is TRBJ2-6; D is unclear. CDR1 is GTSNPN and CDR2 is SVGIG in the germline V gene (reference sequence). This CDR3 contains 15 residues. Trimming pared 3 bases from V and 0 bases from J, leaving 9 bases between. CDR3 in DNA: TGTGCCTGGAGCCTTGTCGGCTCTGGGGCCAACGTCCTGACTTTC. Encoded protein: CAWSLVGSGANVLTF.

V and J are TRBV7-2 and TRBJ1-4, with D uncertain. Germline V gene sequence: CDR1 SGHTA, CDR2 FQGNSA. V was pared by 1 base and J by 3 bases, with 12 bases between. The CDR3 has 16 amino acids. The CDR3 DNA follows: TGTGCCAGCAGCTTAGTGACGGGCGCCCCTAATGAAAAACTGTTTTTT. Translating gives CASSLVTGAPNEKLFF. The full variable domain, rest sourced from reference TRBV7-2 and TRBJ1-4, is GAGVSQSPSNKVTEKGKDVELRCDPISGHTALYWYRQSLGQGLEFLIYFQGNSAPDKSGLPSDRFSAERTGGSVSTLTIQRTQQEDSAVYLCASSLVTGAPNEKLFFGSGTQLSVL.

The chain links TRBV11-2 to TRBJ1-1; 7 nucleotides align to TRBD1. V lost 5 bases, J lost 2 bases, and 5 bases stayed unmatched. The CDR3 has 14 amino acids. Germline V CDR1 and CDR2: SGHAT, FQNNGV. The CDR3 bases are TGTGCCAGCAGCCATTCAGGGGGAAACACTGAAGCTTTCTTT. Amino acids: CASSHSGGNTEAFF. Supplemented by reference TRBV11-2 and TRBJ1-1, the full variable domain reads EAGVAQSPRYKIIEKRQSVAFWCNPISGHATLYWYQQILGQGPKLLIQFQNNGVVDDSQLPKDRFSAERLKGVDSTLKIQPAKLEDSAVYLCASSHSGGNTEAFFGQGTRLTVV.

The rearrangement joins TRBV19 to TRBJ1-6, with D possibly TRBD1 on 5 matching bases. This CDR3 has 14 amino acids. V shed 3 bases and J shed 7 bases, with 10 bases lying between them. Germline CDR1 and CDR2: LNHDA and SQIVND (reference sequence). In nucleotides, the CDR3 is TGTGCCAGTAGTATGAGACAGATAAATTCACCCCTCCACTTT. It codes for CASSMRQINSPLHF. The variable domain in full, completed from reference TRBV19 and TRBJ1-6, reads DGGITQSPKYLFRKEGQNVTLSCEQNLNHDAMYWYRQDPGQGLRLIYYSQIVNDFQKGDIAEGYSVSREKKESFPLTVTSAQKNPTAFYLCASSMRQINSPLHFGNGTRLTVT.

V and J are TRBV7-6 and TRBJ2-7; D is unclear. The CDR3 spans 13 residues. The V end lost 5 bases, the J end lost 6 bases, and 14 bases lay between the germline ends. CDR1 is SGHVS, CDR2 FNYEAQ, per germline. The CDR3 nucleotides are TGTGCCAGCAGCCCCCCCTCTTCCAGCGAGCAGTACTTC. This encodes CASSPPSSSEQYF. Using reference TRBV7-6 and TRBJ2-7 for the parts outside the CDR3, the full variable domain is GAGVSQSPRYKVTKRGQDVALRCDPISGHVSLYWYRQALGQGPEFLTYFNYEAQQDKSGLPNDRFSAERPEGSISTLTIQRTEQRDSAMYRCASSPPSSSEQYFGPGTRLTVT.

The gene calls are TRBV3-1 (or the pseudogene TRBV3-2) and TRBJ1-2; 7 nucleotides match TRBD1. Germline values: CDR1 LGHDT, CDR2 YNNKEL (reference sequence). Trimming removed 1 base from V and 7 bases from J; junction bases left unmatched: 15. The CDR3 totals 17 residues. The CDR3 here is CASSQGIVRQGSRGYTF. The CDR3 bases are TGTGCCAGCAGCCAAGGAATAGTCCGACAGGGCTCCCGTGGCTACACCTTC.

In DNA form, the CDR3 reads TGTGCCAGCAGCTTAGAAATCGTGGCAGAAGCTTTCTTT. It specifies CASSLEIVAEAFF. The genes are TRBV7-2 and TRBJ1-1; D is undetermined. V dropped 1 base and J dropped 8 bases, with 11 bases sitting between them. From germline, CDR1 is SGHTA and CDR2 FQGNSA. This CDR3 is 13 amino acids long. Drawing the rest from reference TRBV7-2 and TRBJ1-1, the complete variable domain is GAGVSQSPSNKVTEKGKDVELRCDPISGHTALYWYRQSLGQGLEFLIYFQGNSAPDKSGLPSDRFSAERTGGSVSTLTIQRTQQEDSAVYLCASSLEIVAEAFFGQGTRLTVV.

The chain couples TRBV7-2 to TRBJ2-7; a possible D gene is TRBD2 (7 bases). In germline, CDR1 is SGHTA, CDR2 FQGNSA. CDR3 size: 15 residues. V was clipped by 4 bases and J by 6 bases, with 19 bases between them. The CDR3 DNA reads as TGTGCCAGCAGCTCCCAGACGGGGGGCAGAAGCGAGCAGTACTTC. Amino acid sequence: CASSSQTGGRSEQYF.

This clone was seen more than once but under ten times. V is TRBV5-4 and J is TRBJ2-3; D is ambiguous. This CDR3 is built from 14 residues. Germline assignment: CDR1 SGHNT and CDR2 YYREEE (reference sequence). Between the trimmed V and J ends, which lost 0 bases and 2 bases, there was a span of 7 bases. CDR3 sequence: CASSLGPDTDTQYF. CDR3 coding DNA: TGTGCCAGCAGCTTGGGACCAGACACAGATACGCAGTATTTT.

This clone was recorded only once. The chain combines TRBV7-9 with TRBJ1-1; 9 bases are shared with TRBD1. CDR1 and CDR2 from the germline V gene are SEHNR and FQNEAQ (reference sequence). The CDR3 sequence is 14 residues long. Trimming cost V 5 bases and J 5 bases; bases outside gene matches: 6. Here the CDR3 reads CASSLQGAQTEAFF. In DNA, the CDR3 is TGTGCCAGCAGCCTACAGGGGGCCCAGACTGAAGCTTTCTTT. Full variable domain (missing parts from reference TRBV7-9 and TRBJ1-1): DTGVSQNPRHKITKRGQNVTFRCDPISEHNRLYWYRQTLGQGPEFLTYFQNEAQLEKSRLLSDRFSAERPKGSFSTLEIQRTEQGDSAMYLCASSLQGAQTEAFFGQGTRLTVV.

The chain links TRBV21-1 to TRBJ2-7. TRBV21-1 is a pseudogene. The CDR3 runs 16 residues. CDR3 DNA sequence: TGTGCCAGCAGCAAAGCGCGGCAGGCCCCGTTCTACGAGCAGTACTTC. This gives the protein CASSKARQAPFYEQYF.

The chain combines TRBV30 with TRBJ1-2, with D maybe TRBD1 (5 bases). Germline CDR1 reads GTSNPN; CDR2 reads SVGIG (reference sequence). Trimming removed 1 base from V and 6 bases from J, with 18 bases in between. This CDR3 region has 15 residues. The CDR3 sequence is CAWSGTPGQANGYTF. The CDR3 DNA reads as TGTGCCTGGAGTGGCACCCCGGGGCAGGCGAATGGCTACACCTTC.

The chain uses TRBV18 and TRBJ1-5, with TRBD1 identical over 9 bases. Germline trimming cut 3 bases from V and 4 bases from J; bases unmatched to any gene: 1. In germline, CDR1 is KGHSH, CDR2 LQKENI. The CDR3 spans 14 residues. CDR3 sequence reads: CASSPGQGNQPQHF. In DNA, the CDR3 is TGTGCCAGCTCACCTGGACAGGGGAATCAGCCCCAGCATTTT.

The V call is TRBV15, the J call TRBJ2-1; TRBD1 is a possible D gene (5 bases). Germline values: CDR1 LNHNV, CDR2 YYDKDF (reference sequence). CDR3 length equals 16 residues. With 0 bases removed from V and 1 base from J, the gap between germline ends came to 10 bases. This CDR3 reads CATSRDRGGSYNEQFF. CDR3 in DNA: TGTGCCACCAGCAGAGATAGGGGTGGTTCCTACAATGAGCAGTTCTTC.

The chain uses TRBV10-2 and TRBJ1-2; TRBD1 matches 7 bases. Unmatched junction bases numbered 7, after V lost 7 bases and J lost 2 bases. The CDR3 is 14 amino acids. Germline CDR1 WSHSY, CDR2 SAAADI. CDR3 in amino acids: CASTRGTVNYGYTF. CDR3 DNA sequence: TGCGCCAGCACCCGAGGGACAGTCAACTATGGCTACACCTTC.

CDR3 sequence reads: CASIRTGGQETQYF. CDR3 coding DNA: TGTGCCAGCATCCGAACCGGGGGGCAAGAGACCCAGTACTTC. This chain joins TRBV11-2 and TRBJ2-5, with TRBD2 matching over 7 bases. CDR3 length: 14 amino acids. Germline V lookup: CDR1 SGHAT, CDR2 FQNNGV. V shed 7 bases, J shed 2 bases, and the junction held 7 bases outside the gene matches. Based on the CDR3 plus reference TRBV11-2 and TRBJ2-5, the full variable domain is EAGVAQSPRYKIIEKRQSVAFWCNPISGHATLYWYQQILGQGPKLLIQFQNNGVVDDSQLPKDRFSAERLKGVDSTLKIQPAKLEDSAVYLCASIRTGGQETQYFGPGTRLLVL.

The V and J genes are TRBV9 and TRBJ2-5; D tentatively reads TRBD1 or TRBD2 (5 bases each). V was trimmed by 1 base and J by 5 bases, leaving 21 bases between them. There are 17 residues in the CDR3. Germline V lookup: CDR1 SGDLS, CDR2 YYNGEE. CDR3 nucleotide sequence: TGTGCCAGCAGCGTAAGTGTGGGACCCCCCCGGACGGAGACCCAGTACTTC. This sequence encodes CASSVSVGPPRTETQYF.

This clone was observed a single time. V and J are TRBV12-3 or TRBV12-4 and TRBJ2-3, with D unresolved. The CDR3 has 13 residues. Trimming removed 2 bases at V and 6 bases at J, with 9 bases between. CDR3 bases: TGTGCCAGCAGTTTATTTCGACGCGATACGCAGTATTTT. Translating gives CASSLFRRDTQYF.

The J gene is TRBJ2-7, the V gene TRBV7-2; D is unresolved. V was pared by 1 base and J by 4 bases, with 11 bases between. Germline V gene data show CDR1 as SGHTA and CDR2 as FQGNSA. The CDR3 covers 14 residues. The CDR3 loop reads CASSLDQFGYEQYF. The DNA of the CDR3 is TGTGCCAGCAGCTTAGACCAGTTTGGGTACGAGCAGTACTTC.

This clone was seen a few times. CDR3 bases: TGTGCCAGCAGTTATGCCGGGACAGGGGGCTATGAGCAGTTCTTC. The encoded protein is CASSYAGTGGYEQFF. V gene TRBV7-3 combines with J gene TRBJ2-1, with 12 bases matching TRBD1. V shed 6 bases, J shed 8 bases, and the junction held 8 bases outside the gene matches. Germline loops: CDR1 SGHTA, CDR2 FQGTGA. The CDR3 is 15 residues long.

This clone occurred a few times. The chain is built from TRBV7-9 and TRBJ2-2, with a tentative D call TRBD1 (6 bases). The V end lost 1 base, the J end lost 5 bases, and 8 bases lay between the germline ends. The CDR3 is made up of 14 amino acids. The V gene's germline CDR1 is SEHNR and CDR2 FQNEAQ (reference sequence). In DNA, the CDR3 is TGTGCCAGCAGCTTAGTAACAGGGACCGGGGAGCTGTTTTTT. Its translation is CASSLVTGTGELFF.

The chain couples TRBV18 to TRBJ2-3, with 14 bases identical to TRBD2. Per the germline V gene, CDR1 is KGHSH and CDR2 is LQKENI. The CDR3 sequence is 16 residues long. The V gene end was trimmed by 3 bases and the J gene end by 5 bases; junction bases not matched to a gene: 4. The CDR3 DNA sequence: TGTGCCAGCTCACCTGGACTAGCGGGGGGCAAAGATACGCAGTATTTT. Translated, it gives CASSPGLAGGKDTQYF.

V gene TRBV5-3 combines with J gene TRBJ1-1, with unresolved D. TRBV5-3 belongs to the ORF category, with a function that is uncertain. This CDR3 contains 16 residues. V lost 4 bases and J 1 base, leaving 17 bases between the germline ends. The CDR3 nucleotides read TGTGCCAGAAGCCCCGGGGAAGACATCAGGAACACTGAAGCTTTCTTT. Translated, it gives CARSPGEDIRNTEAFF.

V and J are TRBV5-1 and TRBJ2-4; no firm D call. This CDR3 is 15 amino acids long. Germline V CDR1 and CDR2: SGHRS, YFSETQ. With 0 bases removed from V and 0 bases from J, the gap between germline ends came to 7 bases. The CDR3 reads CASSLGSLAKNIQYF. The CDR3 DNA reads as TGCGCCAGCAGCTTGGGCTCACTAGCCAAAAACATTCAGTACTTC.